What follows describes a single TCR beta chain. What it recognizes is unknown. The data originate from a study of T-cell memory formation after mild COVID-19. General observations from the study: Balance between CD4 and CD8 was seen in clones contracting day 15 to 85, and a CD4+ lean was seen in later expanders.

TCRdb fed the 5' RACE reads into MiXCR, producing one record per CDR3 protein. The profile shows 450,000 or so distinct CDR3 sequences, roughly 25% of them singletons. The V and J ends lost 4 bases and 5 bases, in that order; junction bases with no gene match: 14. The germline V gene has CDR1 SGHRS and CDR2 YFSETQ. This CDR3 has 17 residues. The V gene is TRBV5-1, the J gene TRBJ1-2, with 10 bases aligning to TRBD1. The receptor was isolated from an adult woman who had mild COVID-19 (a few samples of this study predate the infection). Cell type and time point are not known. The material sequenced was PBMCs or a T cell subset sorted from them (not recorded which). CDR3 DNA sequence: TGCGCCAGCAGCCCCTCGGGACAGGGGACGGTGGGATATGGCTACACCTTC. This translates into CASSPSGQGTVGYGYTF.